These 30 T cell receptor beta chains came from one sample sequenced in a study of blood T cells in healthy people across ages. It was with a sample-barcoded 5' primer and a J-beta primer mix that a second PCR of roughly 7 to 12 cycles was run. Each CDR3 protein gets one entry after TCRdb re-called the 5' RACE reads with MiXCR. The sample comprises some 1,500,000 distinct CDR3 sequences, around 40% of which are singletons, and about 4.1% rests with the top ten. The sequenced material came from blood. The receptors come from a woman younger than 30 in good health.

This clonotype appeared a few times. The V and J genes are TRBV29-1 and TRBJ2-3; 14 nucleotides line up with TRBD2. Germline V CDR1 and CDR2: SQVTM, ANQGSEA. After removal of 4 bases from V and 6 bases from J, the junction contained 9 bases not matched to a gene. The CDR3 extends over 16 amino acids. For the CDR3, the DNA is TGCAGCGTTGGTCGACTAGCGGGAGGGGTCACGGATACGCAGTATTTT. Translation: CSVGRLAGGVTDTQYF.

This chain joins TRBV5-1 and TRBJ1-4, with 8 nucleotides matching TRBD1. V dropped 2 bases and J dropped 5; count of bases not matched to a gene: 11. Germline CDR1 SGHRS, CDR2 YFSETQ. The CDR3 length is 17 residues. The CDR3 coding sequence is TGCGCCAGCAGCTTCGGTGGATTCAGGACAGGGAATGAAAAACTGTTTTTT. Amino acid sequence: CASSFGGFRTGNEKLFF.

V gene TRBV12-3 or TRBV12-4 combines with J gene TRBJ2-1; the match to TRBD2 covers 9 bases. J was trimmed by 8 bases and V by 6 bases; bases with no gene match: 8. The CDR3 has 14 residues. The CDR3 nucleotides are TGTGCCAGCAGGCCGGGACTAGCCCGCGATGAGCAGTTCTTC. It specifies CASRPGLARDEQFF.

The chain is built from TRBV12-3 or TRBV12-4 and TRBJ2-5; D is unclear. The CDR3 sequence is 14 residues long. Trimming took 4 bases from V and 2 from J, leaving 11 bases between them. Here the CDR3 reads CASSSGPHQETQYF. The CDR3 DNA sequence: TGTGCCAGCAGTTCCGGCCCCCATCAAGAGACCCAGTACTTC.

The rearrangement links TRBV9 to TRBJ2-3; the D gene is possibly TRBD1 (6 bases). V shed 4 bases and J shed 6 bases, with 18 bases lying between them. CDR1 SGDLS and CDR2 YYNGEE come from the germline V gene. The length of the CDR3 is 15 residues. The CDR3 here is CASSPLQGTGDTQYF. The CDR3 region has the DNA TGTGCCAGCAGCCCACTCCAGGGGACGGGGGATACGCAGTATTTT.

This chain connects TRBV24-1 to TRBJ2-5; D is ambiguous. V lost 4 bases to trimming and J lost 2 bases, with 7 bases between them. CDR1 and CDR2 (germline): KGHDR, SFDVKD. This CDR3 comprises 13 residues. The CDR3 bases are TGTGCCACCAGTGACCGTTCACAAGAGACCCAGTACTTC. Translating gives CATSDRSQETQYF.

The chain carries TRBV7-2 and TRBJ1-2; D ambiguous. Trimming pared 1 base from V and 8 bases from J, leaving 14 bases between. The CDR3 spans 14 residues. Germline V gives CDR1 SGHTA, CDR2 FQGNSA. Written as DNA, the CDR3 is TGTGCCAGCAGCTTAGTGCCGGGTTTGAGGGGCTACACCTTC. Its translation: CASSLVPGLRGYTF.

This clonotype was counted between two and nine times. The rearrangement links TRBV12-3 or TRBV12-4 to TRBJ2-7; D is possibly TRBD2 (6 bases). The CDR3 has 14 residues. The V gene lost 3 bases and the J gene lost 2 bases, with 11 bases spanning the gap. The CDR3 DNA sequence: TGTGCCAGCAGTTTCTTGCGGGGCACCTACGAGCAGTACTTC. As protein: CASSFLRGTYEQYF.

The chain combines TRBV7-3 with TRBJ2-5; D not resolved. This CDR3 contains 15 residues. V was trimmed by 5 bases and J by 5 bases, leaving 18 bases between them. Germline CDR1 is SGHTA and CDR2 is FQGTGA. This CDR3 is CASSLIKAPRETQYF. The CDR3 bases are TGTGCCAGCAGCCTCATCAAGGCCCCGCGGGAGACCCAGTACTTC.

This clonotype was recorded a few times. CDR3 in DNA: TGCAGTGCTAGAGCCGACACTCTAGCCAAAAACATTCAGTACTTC. This sequence encodes CSARADTLAKNIQYF. The chain combines TRBV20-1 with TRBJ2-4; D uncertain. Trimming cost V 1 base and J 0 bases, with 10 bases left between them. This CDR3 is built from 15 residues. Germline lookup yields CDR1 DFQATT and CDR2 SNEGSKA (reference sequence).

The chain uses TRBV2 and TRBJ2-1, with 7 bases matching TRBD2. This CDR3 spans 15 amino acids. Losses at the gene ends were 7 bases for V and 6 bases for J; bases not matched to a gene: 12. CDR1 and CDR2 from the germline V gene are SNHLY and FYNNEI. CDR3 nucleotides: TGTGCCAGCACCCCTTCCGGACTAGGCGTCAATGAGCAGTTCTTC. It specifies CASTPSGLGVNEQFF.

J is TRBJ2-1 and V is TRBV9; 9 nucleotides agree with TRBD2. Germline CDR1 reads SGDLS; CDR2 reads YYNGEE. This CDR3 is built from 18 residues. V gave up 0 bases and J gave up 7 bases; unmatched junction bases: 14. CDR3 loop: CASSVGRNAGGRGNEQFF. The DNA of the CDR3 is TGTGCCAGCAGCGTAGGGCGGAATGCGGGAGGGCGAGGAAATGAGCAGTTCTTC.

There are a few counts of this clonotype. The chain recombines TRBV30 with TRBJ2-7; TRBD1 matches at 10 bases. This CDR3 contains 14 residues. CDR1 GTSNPN and CDR2 SVGIG come from the germline V gene (reference sequence). Trimming took 1 base from V and 2 from J; bases not matched to a gene: 2. CDR3 sequence: CAWSEDRGAYEQYF. The CDR3, as DNA: TGTGCCTGGAGTGAGGACAGGGGGGCCTACGAGCAGTACTTC.

This clonotype came up a few times. The chain combines TRBV4-1 with TRBJ2-5, with 11 bases aligning to TRBD2. Losses at the gene ends were 5 bases for V and 2 bases for J; bases not matched to a gene: 10. The germline V gene has CDR1 MGHRA and CDR2 YSYEKL. The CDR3 consists of 17 residues. The CDR3 region has the DNA TGCGCCAGCAGCGACTTCTTAGCGGGGGGGATACAAGAGACCCAGTACTTC. Residues: CASSDFLAGGIQETQYF.

This clonotype was seen many times. The V and J genes are TRBV7-2 and TRBJ2-1; maybe TRBD2 (5 bases). Germline-derived CDR1 and CDR2 are SGHTA and FQGNSA. There are 15 residues in the CDR3. V was pared by 6 bases and J by 4 bases, with 16 bases between. The CDR3 is CASRPGSIQYNEQFF. The CDR3 region has the DNA TGTGCCAGCAGACCGGGATCCATCCAATACAATGAGCAGTTCTTC. Combining the CDR3 with reference TRBV7-2 and TRBJ2-1 gives the whole variable domain GAGVSQSPSNKVTEKGKDVELRCDPISGHTALYWYRQSLGQGLEFLIYFQGNSAPDKSGLPSDRFSAERTGGSVSTLTIQRTQQEDSAVYLCASRPGSIQYNEQFFGPGTRLTVL.

This clonotype was observed a handful of times. The rearrangement joins TRBV29-1 to TRBJ1-4; no reliable D call. This CDR3 region has 13 residues. Trimming pared 7 bases from V and 8 bases from J, leaving 17 bases between. The germline V gene encodes CDR1 SQVTM and CDR2 ANQGSEA. CDR3 nucleotides: TGCAGCGCCTCGGGATCCCCGGGGGAAAAACTGTTTTTT. It is translated as CSASGSPGEKLFF.

The chain combines TRBV9 with TRBJ1-2; 11 bases align to TRBD1. Germline V gene sequence: CDR1 SGDLS, CDR2 YYNGEE. V was pared by 5 bases and J by 5 bases, with 11 bases of the junction left unmatched. The CDR3 totals 16 residues. The CDR3 loop is CASSSLPGQGEYGYTF. As DNA, the CDR3 is TGTGCCAGCAGTTCTCTCCCGGGACAGGGGGAGTATGGCTACACCTTC.

This clonotype was recorded many times. The chain combines TRBV28 with TRBJ2-3; 7 bases align to TRBD2. Per the germline V gene, CDR1 is MDHEN and CDR2 is SYDVKM. There are 15 residues in the CDR3. Germline trimming cut 5 bases from V and 2 bases from J; bases unmatched to any gene: 7. CDR3 residues: CASSPPSGLTDTQYF. CDR3 in DNA: TGTGCCAGCAGTCCCCCTAGCGGTCTCACAGATACGCAGTATTTT.

This clonotype was recorded a few times. This rearrangement joins TRBV10-3 to TRBJ2-1; possibly TRBD1 for D (5 bases). Germline loops: CDR1 ENHRY, CDR2 SYGVKD. The CDR3 is made up of 16 amino acids. Between the trimmed V and J ends, which lost 3 bases and 6 bases, there was a span of 18 bases. CDR3: CAISDPRQTRRNEQFF. The CDR3, as DNA: TGTGCCATCAGTGACCCGAGACAGACCCGACGCAATGAGCAGTTCTTC.

This clonotype turned up a few times. The CDR3 protein is CASSLVPDRDQETQYF. In DNA form, the CDR3 reads TGTGCCAGCAGCTTAGTCCCAGACAGGGACCAAGAGACCCAGTACTTC. V gene TRBV7-9 combines with J gene TRBJ2-5; TRBD1 matches at 7 bases. CDR3 length: 16 residues. Germline CDR1 is SEHNR and CDR2 is FQNEAQ (reference sequence). V gave up 1 base and J gave up 0 bases; unmatched junction bases: 5.

This clonotype was seen only a few times. This chain links TRBV7-9 with TRBJ2-7; D uncertain. With 5 bases removed from V and 2 bases from J, the gap between germline ends came to 10 bases. The CDR3 is made up of 13 amino acids. Germline-derived CDR1 and CDR2 are SEHNR and FQNEAQ (reference sequence). The CDR3 sequence is CASSPPVTYEQYF. As DNA, the CDR3 is TGTGCCAGCAGCCCCCCGGTAACCTACGAGCAGTACTTC. The full variable domain, completed using reference TRBV7-9 and TRBJ2-7, is DTGVSQNPRHKITKRGQNVTFRCDPISEHNRLYWYRQTLGQGPEFLTYFQNEAQLEKSRLLSDRFSAERPKGSFSTLEIQRTEQGDSAMYLCASSPPVTYEQYFGPGTRLTVT.

The chain joins TRBV2 to TRBJ1-5, with D hard to call. Germline CDR1 and CDR2: SNHLY and FYNNEI. The V gene lost 0 bases and the J gene lost 3 bases, with 18 bases spanning the gap. The CDR3 contains 18 residues. The CDR3 coding sequence is TGTGCCAGCAGTGAAGCGCTTTGGGCAGCGGAGTTCAATCAGCCCCAGCATTTT. It encodes CASSEALWAAEFNQPQHF.

V and J are TRBV6-1 and TRBJ1-4; 8 bases are shared with TRBD1. Germline V gene data show CDR1 as MNHNS and CDR2 as SASEGT. The CDR3 covers 18 residues. V trimming: 6 bases; J trimming: 5 bases; junction bases outside the gene matches: 17. CDR3 coding DNA: TGTGCCAGCAGCCCGCGGACAGGGTCCGTCCCCGTCAATGAAAAACTGTTTTTT. It is translated as CASSPRTGSVPVNEKLFF.

CDR3: CASSPPATGDTQYF. CDR3 coding DNA: TGTGCCAGCTCACCACCGGCGACAGGAGATACGCAGTATTTT. The chain uses TRBV18 and TRBJ2-3, with D possibly matching TRBD1 (6 bases). CDR3 length: 14 amino acids. Trimming removed 0 bases from V and 5 bases from J, with 9 bases in between. Germline-derived CDR1 and CDR2 are KGHSH and LQKENI.

This clonotype was seen only a few times. This rearrangement joins TRBV7-2 to TRBJ2-7; 10 nucleotides agree with TRBD2. Germline assignment: CDR1 SGHTA and CDR2 FQGNSA. The CDR3 covers 18 residues. Trimming cost V 5 bases and J 0 bases; bases outside gene matches: 13. The CDR3: CASSRRGKTSGLSYEQYF. The CDR3 region has the DNA TGTGCCAGCAGCCGCCGAGGGAAGACTAGCGGGCTCTCCTACGAGCAGTACTTC.

This clonotype was picked up many times. The chain couples TRBV4-1 to TRBJ2-1, with 9 bases matching TRBD2. J lost 3 bases, V lost 3 bases, and 12 bases had no gene match. The CDR3 covers 18 residues. The V gene's germline CDR1 is MGHRA and CDR2 YSYEKL. The CDR3 sequence: CASSQAFLGLAGYNEQFF. The CDR3 DNA follows: TGCGCCAGCAGCCAGGCATTTTTGGGACTAGCAGGCTACAATGAGCAGTTCTTC.

V and J are TRBV25-1 and TRBJ2-7, with D hard to call. CDR1 MGHDK and CDR2 SYGVNS come from the germline V gene. The CDR3 extends over 15 amino acids. Trimming removed 2 bases from V and 10 bases from J, with 21 bases in between. CDR3 residues: CASSEISSSVVAQYF. CDR3 DNA: TGTGCCAGCAGTGAAATCTCCAGCTCGGTGGTGGCCCAGTACTTC.

V and J are TRBV7-9 and TRBJ1-4; a possible D gene is TRBD1 (5 bases). The CDR3 has 15 amino acids. The germline V gene encodes CDR1 SEHNR and CDR2 FQNEAQ (reference sequence). The V gene lost 2 bases and the J gene lost 11 bases, with 18 bases spanning the gap. The CDR3 region is CASSLLGTTETKLFF. The CDR3, as DNA: TGTGCCAGCAGCTTATTGGGGACTACGGAAACGAAACTGTTTTTT.

On this clonotype: At one end the junction does not follow the germline gene, possibly because of a read error. This chain connects TRBV6-2 or TRBV6-3 to TRBJ2-7, with 7 bases fitting TRBD1. CDR1 is MNHEY, CDR2 SVGEGT, per germline. There are 11 residues in the CDR3. In DNA form, the CDR3 reads TGTGCCGGCAGAGCGGACAGGGAGCAGTACTTC. Its translation: CAGRADREQYF.

The chain has TRBV20-1 and TRBJ1-1; 7 bases match TRBD1. With V trimmed by 3 bases and J by 4 bases, 8 bases remained unmatched. This CDR3 has 14 amino acids. The germline gives CDR1 DFQATT, CDR2 SNEGSKA (reference sequence). CDR3 loop: CSASLGGSSTEAFF. The CDR3 coding sequence is TGCAGTGCTAGTTTAGGGGGCTCGAGCACTGAAGCTTTCTTT.